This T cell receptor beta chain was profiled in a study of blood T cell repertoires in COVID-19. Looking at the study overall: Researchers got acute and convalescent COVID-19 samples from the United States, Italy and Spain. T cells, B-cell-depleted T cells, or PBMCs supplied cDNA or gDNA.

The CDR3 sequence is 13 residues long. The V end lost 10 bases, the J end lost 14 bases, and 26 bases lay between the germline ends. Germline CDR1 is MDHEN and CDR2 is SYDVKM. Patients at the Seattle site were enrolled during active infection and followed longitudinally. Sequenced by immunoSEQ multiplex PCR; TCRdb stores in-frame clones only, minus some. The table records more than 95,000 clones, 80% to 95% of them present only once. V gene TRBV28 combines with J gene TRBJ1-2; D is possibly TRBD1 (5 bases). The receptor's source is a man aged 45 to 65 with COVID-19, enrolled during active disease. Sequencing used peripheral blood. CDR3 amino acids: CATIDSPGLPKTF. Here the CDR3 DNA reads TGTGCCACCATAGATAGTCCGGGACTCCCTAAGACCTTC.